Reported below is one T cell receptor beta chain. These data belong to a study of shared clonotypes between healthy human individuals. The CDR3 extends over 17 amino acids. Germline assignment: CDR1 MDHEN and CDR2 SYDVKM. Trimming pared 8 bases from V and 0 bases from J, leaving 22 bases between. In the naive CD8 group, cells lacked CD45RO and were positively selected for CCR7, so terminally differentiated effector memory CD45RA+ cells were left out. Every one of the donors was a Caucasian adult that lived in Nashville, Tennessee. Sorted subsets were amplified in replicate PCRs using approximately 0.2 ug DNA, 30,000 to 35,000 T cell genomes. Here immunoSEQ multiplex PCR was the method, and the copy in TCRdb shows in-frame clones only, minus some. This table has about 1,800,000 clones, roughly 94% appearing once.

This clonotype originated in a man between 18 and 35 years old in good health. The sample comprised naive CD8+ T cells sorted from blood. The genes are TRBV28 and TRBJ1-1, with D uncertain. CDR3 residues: CASRELRAKALNTEAFF. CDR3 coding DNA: TGTGCCAGCCGCGAACTTCGGGCCAAAGCGTTGAACACTGAAGCTTTCTTT.